Reported below is one T cell receptor (beta chain). Its specificity is not known. The CDR3 has 15 residues. Looked up from germline, CDR1 is SNHLY and CDR2 is FYNNEI. UMIs accompanied the 5'RACE template switching by which TCR beta cDNA was made. No DNA is given; TCRdb re-called the 5' RACE reads and lists each CDR3 protein once. This table holds around 280,000 distinct CDR3 sequences. The data derive from a study of T cells expressing NK-cell markers. Study conclusions and caveats: Among CD8+ T cells from six donors, dominant NKG2C+ clonotypes accounted for about 1.0-7.0%. Leadership of the CD3+CD56-NKG2C+ fraction also belonged to these clonotypes in four donors.

This sequence was found in a man aged 18 to 29 in good health. Specimen: blood T cells: a sorted CD56 or NKG2C T cell subset, CD4+ or CD8+ T cells, or bulk PBMC T cells (not recorded which). This sequence joins TRBV2 and TRBJ2-1; TCRdb returns TRBD1, unconfirmable since there is no DNA. CDR3 in amino acids: CASTLSRDHYNEQFF.